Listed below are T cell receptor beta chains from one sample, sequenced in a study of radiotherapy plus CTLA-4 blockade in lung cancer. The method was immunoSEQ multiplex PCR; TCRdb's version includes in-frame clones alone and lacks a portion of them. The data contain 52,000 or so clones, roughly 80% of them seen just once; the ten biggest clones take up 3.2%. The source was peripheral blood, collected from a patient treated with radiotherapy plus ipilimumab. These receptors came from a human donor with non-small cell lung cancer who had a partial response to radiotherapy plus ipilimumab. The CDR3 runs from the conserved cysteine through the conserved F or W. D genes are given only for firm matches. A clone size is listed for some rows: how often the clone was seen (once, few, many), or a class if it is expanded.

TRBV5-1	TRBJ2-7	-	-	CASSPGDEQYF	TGCGCCAGCAGCCCAGGGGACGAGCAGTACTTC
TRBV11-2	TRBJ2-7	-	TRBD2	CASSWRGGGYEQYF	TGTGCCAGCAGCTGGCGCGGGGGAGGCTACGAGCAGTACTTC
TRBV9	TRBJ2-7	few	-	CASSVDAGRAYEQYF	TGTGCCAGCAGCGTAGATGCGGGAAGGGCCTACGAGCAGTACTTC
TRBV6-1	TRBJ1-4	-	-	CASRPEFEKLFF	TGTGCCAGCAGGCCTGAGTTTGAAAAACTGTTTTTT
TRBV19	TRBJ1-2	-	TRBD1	CASSPSGTERVYYGYTF	TGTGCCAGTAGTCCATCCGGGACAGAGAGGGTTTACTATGGCTACACCTTC
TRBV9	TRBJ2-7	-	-	CASSFRPLGGEQYF	TGTGCCAGCAGCTTCCGCCCGTTGGGGGGCGAGCAGTACTTC
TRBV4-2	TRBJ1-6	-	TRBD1	CASSQRRTGGLDSPLHF	TGTGCCAGCAGCCAACGAAGAACAGGGGGCTTAGATTCACCCCTCCACTTT
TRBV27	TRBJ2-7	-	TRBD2	CASSFHTSGGNYEQYF	TGTGCCAGCAGTTTCCATACTAGCGGGGGCAACTACGAGCAGTACTTC
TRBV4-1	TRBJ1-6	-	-	CASSQEAQNNSPLHF	TGCGCCAGCAGCCAAGAGGCACAGAATAATTCACCCCTCCACTTT
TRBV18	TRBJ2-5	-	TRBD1	CASSPPSIQGKRQYF	TGTGCCAGCTCACCACCCTCTATACAGGGGAAAAGGCAGTACTTC
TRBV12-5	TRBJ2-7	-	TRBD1	CASGLGQGADEQYF	TGTGCTAGTGGTTTGGGGCAGGGGGCGGACGAGCAGTACTTC
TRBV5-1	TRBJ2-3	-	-	CASSPTGLSTDTQYF	TGCGCCAGCAGCCCCACAGGATTGAGCACAGATACGCAGTATTTT
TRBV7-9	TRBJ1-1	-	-	CASSFPGDTEAFF	TGTGCCAGCAGCTTCCCAGGGGACACTGAAGCTTTCTTT
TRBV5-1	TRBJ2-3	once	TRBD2	CASSLVLAGDTQYF	TGCGCCAGCAGCTTGGTTCTAGCGGGTGATACGCAGTATTTT
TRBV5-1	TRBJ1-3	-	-	CASSALTGIGNTIYF	TGCGCCAGCAGCGCCCTTACAGGGATAGGAAACACCATATATTTT
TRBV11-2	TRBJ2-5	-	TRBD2	CASSFSPGGEETQYF	TGTGCCAGCAGCTTCAGCCCGGGGGGGGAAGAGACCCAGTACTTC
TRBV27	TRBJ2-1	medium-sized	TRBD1	CASSSDRGAYNEQFF	TGTGCCAGCAGTTCGGACAGGGGAGCCTACAATGAGCAGTTCTTC
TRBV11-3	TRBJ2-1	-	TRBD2	CASSKKSGALYNEQFF	TGTGCCAGCAGCAAAAAAAGCGGGGCGCTCTACAATGAGCAGTTCTTC
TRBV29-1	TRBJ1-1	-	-	CSVETGSTEAFF	TGCAGCGTTGAAACGGGGAGCACTGAAGCTTTCTTT
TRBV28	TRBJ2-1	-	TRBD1	CASSLFWQGASGEQFF	TGTGCCAGCAGTTTATTTTGGCAGGGGGCCTCGGGTGAGCAGTTCTTC
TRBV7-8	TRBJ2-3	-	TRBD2	CASSFRTSGGAADTQYF	TGCGCCAGCAGCTTTAGGACTAGCGGGGGGGCTGCAGATACGCAGTATTTT
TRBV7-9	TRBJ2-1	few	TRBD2	CASSRGRPDNEQFF	TGTGCCAGCAGCCGCGGGAGACCCGACAATGAGCAGTTCTTC
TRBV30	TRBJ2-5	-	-	CAWSGGAQETQYF	TGTGCCTGGAGTGGTGGGGCCCAAGAGACCCAGTACTTC
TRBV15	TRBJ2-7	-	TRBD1	CATSRDRGYEQYF	TGTGCCACCAGCAGGGACAGGGGATACGAGCAGTACTTC
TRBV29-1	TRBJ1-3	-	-	CSVGGLSGNTIYF	TGCAGCGTTGGAGGACTCTCTGGAAACACCATATATTTT
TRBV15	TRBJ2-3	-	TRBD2	CATSSKQRGSTDTQYF	TGTGCCACCAGCAGTAAACAGCGGGGCAGCACAGATACGCAGTATTTT
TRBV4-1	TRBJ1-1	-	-	CASSQDQSDTEAFF	TGCGCCAGCAGCCAAGATCAATCGGACACCGAAGCTTTCTTT
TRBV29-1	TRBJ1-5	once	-	CSVAFGGLRSNQPQHF	TGCAGCGTCGCCTTCGGGGGGCTTAGGAGCAATCAGCCCCAGCATTTT
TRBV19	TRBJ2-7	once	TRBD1	CASHPGQGYEQYF	TGTGCCAGCCATCCGGGACAGGGGTACGAGCAGTACTTC
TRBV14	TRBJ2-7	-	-	CASSPPGNYPREQYF	TGTGCCAGCAGCCCCCCGGGGAATTACCCTCGCGAGCAGTACTTC
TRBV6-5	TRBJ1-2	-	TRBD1	CASSFGQANYGYTF	TGTGCCAGCAGTTTTGGACAGGCTAACTATGGCTACACCTTC
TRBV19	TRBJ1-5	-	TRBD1	CASSLRSGTGSNQPQHF	TGTGCCAGTAGTCTTCGGTCCGGGACAGGGAGCAATCAGCCCCAGCATTTT
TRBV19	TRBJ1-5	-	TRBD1	CASRMTGSNQPQHF	TGTGCCAGTAGGATGACAGGGAGCAATCAGCCCCAGCATTTT
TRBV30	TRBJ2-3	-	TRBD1	CAWTKAGQGATDTQYF	TGTGCCTGGACCAAAGCCGGACAGGGGGCGACAGATACGCAGTATTTT